This TCR beta chain comes out of a study of Tregs in tolerant kidney transplant recipients. Repertoires were generated with immunoSEQ multiplex PCR, while TCRdb's copy carries only in-frame clones and drops some. Of about 64,000 clones detected, 70% to 90% appear once; the ten largest clones hold 3.8%. Related graft donors supplied nonmyeloablative bone marrow transplants, and mixed chimerism was transient. CD4+CD25+CD127- Tregs, CD4+CD25- non-Tregs, CD4 and CD8 cells were sorted. This CDR3 spans 13 amino acids. Trimming took off 3 bases at V and 5 bases at J, with 10 bases between the two ends. Germline V gene data show CDR1 as ENHRY and CDR2 as SYGVKD.

This chain joins TRBV10-3 and TRBJ2-5; D not resolved. The sequence was obtained from a human patient who received a combined kidney and bone marrow transplant. Some T cells may arise from the graft donor. This material consisted of CD4+ T cells from blood (PBMCs), taken 6 months after the transplant. CDR3 nucleotide sequence: TGTGCCATCAGTGATGTGGCGAGGGAGACCCAGTACTTC. Translating gives CAISDVARETQYF.